This T cell receptor beta chain was found in a study of brain T cells in children with intractable seizures. Surgery cases with the highest brain T cell transcript signatures were chosen for sequencing. At least one anti-epileptic drug was given before surgery. V was pared by 1 base and J by 7 bases, with 10 bases of the junction left unmatched. Germline values: CDR1 SEHNR, CDR2 FQNEAQ (reference sequence). The CDR3 has 15 amino acids. Data came from immunoSEQ multiplex PCR; TCRdb stores just in-frame clones and leaves some out. The table shows 62,000 or so clones, with roughly 95% occurring only once.

The specimen comprised peripheral blood, sampled at surgery. The receptor's source is a boy under two years old with focal cortical dysplasia and intractable seizures. The rearrangement links TRBV7-9 to TRBJ2-7; the match to TRBD1 covers 7 bases. CDR3 bases: TGTGCCAGCAGCTTAGGTTCAGGGGGTATGTTAGAGCAGTACTTC. Residues: CASSLGSGGMLEQYF.